The TCR beta chain under discussion was sequenced for a study of vaccination and CD4 T cells after COVID-19. Study at large: Testing by nasal swab PCR showed convalescent patients to be SARS-CoV-2 positive; nine were mild and one was severe. The makeup of the convalescents was six males and four females, two of them Hispanic.

Treatment indicated: approximately nine-day PBMC culture with coronavirus spike peptide pools or control peptides (ViraFEST assay). Half the medium was exchanged for fresh IL-2 medium on days 3 and 7. The V gene's germline CDR1 is LGHDT and CDR2 YNNKEL (reference sequence). The V gene end was trimmed by 3 bases and the J gene end by 8 bases; junction bases not matched to a gene: 9. The CDR3 contains 14 residues. Oncomine TCR Beta short-read sequencing was applied to DNA from cultured CD4+ T cells. TCRdb processed the PCR reads anew with MiXCR; each CDR3 protein has one entry. Among fewer than 15,000 distinct CDR3 sequences listed, roughly 60% were seen once. To note about this clonotype: What it binds is not known.

The V gene is TRBV3-1, the J gene TRBJ1-2; 7 bases match TRBD1. The source material was CD4+ T cells from blood, cultured in vitro. The sequence was collected from a human donor who had recovered from COVID-19. The CDR3 loop reads CASSHLGGGLGYTF. The CDR3 bases are TGTGCCAGCAGCCATTTGGGAGGGGGCCTGGGCTACACCTTC.